Included here is one T cell receptor beta chain sequence, with context. As yet, its antigen is unknown. Time point specified: pre-treatment sample, taken before nivolumab and TIL therapy. Pleural nodules or supraclavicular lymph nodes made up most of the excised metastases sampled. Trimming took off 4 bases at V and 8 bases at J, with 12 bases between the two ends. CDR3 size: 13 residues. The germline CDR1 and CDR2 sequences are LNHNV and YYDKDF (reference sequence). The libraries were made with immunoSEQ v3. Clones were sequenced by immunoSEQ multiplex PCR, and TCRdb holds only the in-frame ones, with some missing. The data contain about 50,000 clones, about two thirds of them seen just once; the ten biggest clones take up roughly 6%. The entry originates in a study of TIL therapy for anti-PD-1-resistant metastatic lung cancer. Findings of the study overall: Compared with baseline intratumoral T cells, expanded TIL cultures were more clonal and less diverse (6% vs 31%).

The V and J genes are TRBV15 and TRBJ2-1; D is possibly TRBD2 (5 bases). This specimen was tumor tissue, taken at baseline. The sequence was obtained from a person between 25 and 79 years old with non-small cell lung cancer. CDR3 nucleotides: TGTGCCACCAGCACCCCCGCGGGCCATGAGCAGTTCTTC. Translating gives CATSTPAGHEQFF.